This entry lists 21 T cell receptor beta chains sequenced from one sample in a study of T cell responses to AZD1222 COVID-19 vaccine (dated by TCRdb to the early 2020s). The receptor library was made with the immunoSEQ multiplex PCR assay. Held by TCRdb, this immuneACCESS table contains in-frame sequences only and omits some clones. Under half of the omission traces to an unresolved V gene where checked; the cause of the rest is unknown. For this sample there are 150,000 to 200,000 clones; roughly nine tenths appear just once. Of the sample, roughly 1.6% is held by the ten largest clones. The time point label for this specimen denotes: baseline before first vaccination. The sequenced sample was peripheral blood, obtained on day 0 of AZD1222 vaccination. The receptors shown here come from an adult in good health.

J is TRBJ2-7 and V is TRBV5-5, with D tentatively TRBD1 (5 bases). The V end lost 2 bases, the J end lost 6 bases, and 15 bases lay between the germline ends. The germline gives CDR1 SGHKS, CDR2 YYEKEE (reference sequence). The CDR3 spans 14 residues. CDR3 in amino acids: CASSFDRVPSEQYF. The CDR3 DNA follows: TGTGCCAGCAGCTTTGACAGAGTACCTAGCGAGCAGTACTTC.

This chain joins TRBV6-5 and TRBJ2-3, with D perhaps matching TRBD2 (5 bases). Trimming took off 5 bases at V and 4 bases at J, with 13 bases between the two ends. Germline CDR1 MNHEY, CDR2 SVGAGI. The CDR3 is 14 residues long. The CDR3 DNA reads as TGTGCCAGCAGTCCCGGGGTCCCGGCAGATACGCAGTATTTT. This encodes CASSPGVPADTQYF.

The CDR3 DNA reads as TGTGCCAGCAGCGTTGGGGACAGGGACTTTATGGACACCATATATTTT. This codes for CASSVGDRDFMDTIYF. This chain joins TRBV9 and TRBJ1-3; TRBD1 matches 9 bases. CDR3 length equals 16 residues. Germline V CDR1 and CDR2: SGDLS, YYNGEE. Trimming cost V 2 bases and J 8 bases; bases outside gene matches: 11.

This sequence joins TRBV7-2 and TRBJ1-4, with D hard to call. The CDR3 extends over 15 amino acids. Germline CDR1 SGHTA, CDR2 FQGNSA. V lost 1 base to trimming and J lost 8 bases, with 14 bases between them. The CDR3: CASSLGAGLGEKLFF. For the CDR3, the DNA is TGTGCCAGCAGCTTAGGAGCGGGGTTAGGAGAAAAACTGTTTTTT.

The CDR3 loop reads CASSPLPNRGVIGNTIYF. The CDR3 DNA sequence: TGTGCCAGCTCACCTTTACCCAACAGGGGAGTCATTGGAAACACCATATATTTT. This chain uses TRBV18 with TRBJ1-3; TRBD1 aligns across 7 bases. Germline V gives CDR1 KGHSH, CDR2 LQKENI. The V gene end was trimmed by 3 bases and the J gene end by 3 bases; junction bases not matched to a gene: 14. This CDR3 is built from 18 residues. Based on the CDR3 plus reference TRBV18 and TRBJ1-3, the full variable domain is NAGVMQNPRHLVRRRGQEARLRCSPMKGHSHVYWYRQLPEEGLKFMVYLQKENIIDESGMPKERFSAEFPKEGPSILRIQQVVRGDSAAYFCASSPLPNRGVIGNTIYFGEGSWLTVV.

This chain links TRBV11-2 with TRBJ1-2; possibly TRBD1 for D (6 bases). Germline CDR1 reads SGHAT; CDR2 reads FQNNGV. There are 15 residues in the CDR3. Trimming took off 2 bases at V and 1 base at J, with 11 bases between the two ends. CDR3 nucleotides: TGTGCCAGCAGCTTATTGACAGGTGGTAACTATGGCTACACCTTC. The encoded protein is CASSLLTGGNYGYTF.

The V gene is TRBV28, the J gene TRBJ1-1, with a possible D match to TRBD1 (5 bases). The germline V and J ends were trimmed by 6 bases and 1 base, with 6 bases remaining between them. Germline values: CDR1 MDHEN, CDR2 SYDVKM. The CDR3 extends over 12 amino acids. The CDR3 protein is CASSTGNTEAFF. The CDR3 region has the DNA TGTGCCAGCAGCACAGGGAACACTGAAGCTTTCTTT.

The sample holds a few counts of this clone. This sequence joins TRBV6-1 and TRBJ2-6; perhaps TRBD1 as D (6 bases). CDR1 and CDR2 from the germline V gene are MNHNS and SASEGT. CDR3 length: 16 residues. The ends were cut back, 4 bases at V and 1 base at J, with 11 bases in the middle. In DNA, the CDR3 is TGTGCCAGCAGTGGCCCAACAGGGTCTGGGGCCAACGTCCTGACTTTC. It codes for CASSGPTGSGANVLTF.

The count of this clone is one. The gene calls are TRBV5-1 and TRBJ2-3; D not certain. Trimming stripped 0 bases from V and 0 bases from J, with 11 bases between. CDR3 length: 16 amino acids. CDR1 SGHRS and CDR2 YFSETQ come from the germline V gene. This CDR3 is CASSLAPLTSTDTQYF. The CDR3 bases are TGCGCCAGCAGCTTGGCCCCCCTTACCAGCACAGATACGCAGTATTTT.

The chain is built from TRBV5-1 and TRBJ1-5, with TRBD1 as a possible D gene (5 bases). The V end was cut by 5 bases, the J end by 4 bases, with 16 bases between. CDR1 SGHRS and CDR2 YFSETQ come from the germline V gene. The CDR3 runs to 15 residues. The CDR3 region has the DNA TGCGCCAGCAGGGAGGACACCCCTGGGAATCAGCCCCAGCATTTT. It translates to CASREDTPGNQPQHF. The variable domain in full, completed from reference TRBV5-1 and TRBJ1-5, reads KAGVTQTPRYLIKTRGQQVTLSCSPISGHRSVSWYQQTPGQGLQFLFEYFSETQRNKGNFPGRFSGRQFSNSRSEMNVSTLELGDSALYLCASREDTPGNQPQHFGDGTRLSIL.

The table lists this clone with many counts. V gene TRBV27 combines with J gene TRBJ1-5; D call uncertain. Germline V lookup: CDR1 MNHEY, CDR2 SMNVEV (reference sequence). The ends were cut back, 3 bases at V and 0 bases at J, with 15 bases in the middle. This CDR3 contains 17 residues. CDR3 nucleotide sequence: TGTGCCAGCAGTTTTGCCTGGAGGGTCGATAGCAATCAGCCCCAGCATTTT. Protein product: CASSFAWRVDSNQPQHF.

The rearrangement links TRBV4-1 to TRBJ1-2, with a tentative D call TRBD1 (5 bases). Germline V gene data show CDR1 as MGHRA and CDR2 as YSYEKL. The CDR3 contains 14 residues. V dropped 4 bases and J dropped 6 bases, with 15 bases sitting between them. The CDR3, as DNA: TGCGCCAGCAGCCCGGGACCCCCGACTCATGGCTACACCTTC. Translating gives CASSPGPPTHGYTF.

The V and J genes are TRBV18 and TRBJ1-2; D not resolved. Deletions cut 4 bases from V and 7 bases from J, with 22 bases between. Germline V CDR1 and CDR2: KGHSH, LQKENI. The CDR3 contains 16 residues. In DNA, the CDR3 is TGTGCCAGCTCACAGACTCCCCCTCAGGAAAGTTCTGGCTACACCTTC. It codes for CASSQTPPQESSGYTF.

This chain uses TRBV4-3 with TRBJ2-7; weak D call: TRBD1 (7 bases). Germline values: CDR1 LGHNA, CDR2 YSLEER. Deletions cut 0 bases from V and 13 bases from J, with 22 bases between. The CDR3 runs to 15 residues. CDR3 sequence reads: CASSQDQGGPWGLYF. CDR3 nucleotides: TGCGCCAGCAGCCAAGATCAGGGGGGCCCATGGGGCCTTTACTTC.

This sequence joins TRBV28 and TRBJ2-2, with D maybe TRBD2 (6 bases). CDR1 and CDR2 (germline): MDHEN, SYDVKM. The CDR3 is 14 amino acids. V lost 6 bases, J lost 7 bases, and 15 bases lay in between. CDR3 nucleotides: TGTGCCAGCAGGTACAGCGGGCTTAGCGGGGAGCTGTTTTTT. Its translation is CASRYSGLSGELFF.

The CDR3 DNA reads as TGTGCCAGCAGCTTGGGAACCCCACAGCAGTACTTC. It specifies CASSLGTPQQYF. This rearrangement joins TRBV7-2 to TRBJ2-7; D not certain. The germline V gene encodes CDR1 SGHTA and CDR2 FQGNSA. The CDR3 totals 12 residues. Deletions cut 3 bases from V and 8 bases from J, with 11 bases between.

The CDR3 DNA reads TGTGCCAGCAGCGCTTCCTCTAGGGGCTACACCTTC. It is translated as CASSASSRGYTF. The chain is built from TRBV9 and TRBJ1-2, with D unresolved. The ends were cut back, 3 bases at V and 8 bases at J, with 11 bases in the middle. Germline lookup yields CDR1 SGDLS and CDR2 YYNGEE. The CDR3 runs to 12 residues. Looking up the rest from reference TRBV9 and TRBJ1-2 gives the full variable domain: DSGVTQTPKHLITATGQRVTLRCSPRSGDLSVYWYQQSLDQGLQFLIQYYNGEERAKGNILERFSAQQFPDLHSELNLSSLELGDSALYFCASSASSRGYTFGSGTRLTVV.

V is TRBV5-1 and J is TRBJ2-2; tentatively, D is TRBD1 (5 bases). Germline CDR1 SGHRS, CDR2 YFSETQ. The CDR3 has 14 residues. The V gene lost 1 base and the J gene lost 3 bases, with 7 bases spanning the gap. Written as DNA, the CDR3 is TGCGCCAGCAGCTTGCTACAGGACACCGGGGAGCTGTTTTTT. Protein product: CASSLLQDTGELFF.

This clone was recorded once. This CDR3 reads CASSPPLQGYQETQYF. CDR3 coding DNA: TGTGCCAGCTCACCTCCACTTCAGGGGTACCAAGAGACCCAGTACTTC. The V and J genes are TRBV18 and TRBJ2-5; tentatively, D is TRBD1 (6 bases). Germline-derived CDR1 and CDR2 are KGHSH and LQKENI. CDR3 size: 16 residues. V lost 3 bases and J 0 bases, leaving 14 bases between the germline ends.

This chain joins TRBV10-2 and TRBJ2-7; 7 positions agree with TRBD1. Germline assignment: CDR1 WSHSY and CDR2 SAAADI. This CDR3 comprises 12 residues. V was pared by 6 bases and J by 4 bases, with 3 bases of the junction left unmatched. The DNA of the CDR3 is TGCGCCAGCAGGGAACAGGGGTACGAGCAGTACTTC. It encodes CASREQGYEQYF.

The chain employs TRBV28 and TRBJ1-2; a possible D gene is TRBD1 (6 bases). V lost 4 bases and J 0 bases, leaving 15 bases between the germline ends. Germline V CDR1 and CDR2: MDHEN, SYDVKM. The CDR3 is 16 amino acids. This chain's CDR3 is CASSSGGGVSNYGYTF. CDR3 in DNA: TGTGCCAGCAGTTCGGGAGGGGGAGTATCTAACTATGGCTACACCTTC.